What follows are 17 T cell receptor beta chains derived from one specimen sequenced in a study of T cell changes during pregnancy in multiple sclerosis. Assay used: immunoSEQ multiplex PCR; TCRdb lists only in-frame clones, some missing. The table lists 70,000 to 75,000 clones, 85% to 95% of them singletons. The material was peripheral blood, obtained in the second trimester of pregnancy. These receptors originate from a female donor in good health, enrolled as a control in a pregnancy study.

The rearrangement joins TRBV13 to TRBJ2-2, with 7 nucleotides matching TRBD1. CDR3 length: 17 residues. Germline values: CDR1 PRHDT, CDR2 FYEKMQ (reference sequence). The ends lost 5 bases at V and 1 base at J; junction bases unmatched: 10. The CDR3 DNA sequence: TGTGCCAGCAGCCGTCCCGGGACAGTGCTGAACACCGGGGAGCTGTTTTTT. Translated, it gives CASSRPGTVLNTGELFF.

The count of this clone is one. The chain is built from TRBV5-6 and TRBJ1-1, with D maybe TRBD1 (6 bases). From germline, CDR1 is SGHDT and CDR2 YYEEEE. V lost 2 bases to trimming and J lost 5 bases, with 13 bases between them. The CDR3 runs to 14 residues. The CDR3 sequence is CASSLQGRWTEAFF. CDR3 sequence (DNA): TGTGCCAGCAGCTTACAGGGTCGGTGGACTGAAGCTTTCTTT.

This rearrangement joins TRBV11-2 to TRBJ1-1; D is ambiguous. In germline, CDR1 is SGHAT, CDR2 FQNNGV. V shed 0 bases and J shed 6 bases, with 11 bases lying between them. The CDR3 runs 14 residues. The DNA for the CDR3 is TGTGCCAGCAGCTTAGAGTGGGGAGGCGCTGAAGCTTTCTTT. As protein: CASSLEWGGAEAFF.

The CDR3 DNA reads as TGTGCCAGCAGCCAAAGTCGGGACAGTTATTTCTATGGCTACACCTTC. Translation gives CASSQSRDSYFYGYTF. The chain combines TRBV14 with TRBJ1-2, with 7 bases lining up with TRBD1. CDR1 SGHDN and CDR2 FVKESK come from the germline V gene. The CDR3 is 16 amino acids. The trim removed 2 bases at V and 4 bases at J, leaving 10 bases unmatched.

The chain is built from TRBV5-6 and TRBJ1-3; TRBD1 is a possible D gene (6 bases). V lost 4 bases to trimming and J lost 9 bases, with 14 bases between them. The CDR3 runs 13 residues. CDR1 is SGHDT, CDR2 YYEEEE, per germline. CDR3 DNA sequence: TGTGCCAGCAGCCCCAGGGGAAGCGGCACCATATATTTT. This encodes CASSPRGSGTIYF.

The chain employs TRBV5-5 and TRBJ2-5; 12 nucleotides agree with TRBD2. CDR1 and CDR2 (germline): SGHKS, YYEKEE (reference sequence). This CDR3 contains 14 residues. V lost 3 bases, J lost 5 bases, and 2 bases stayed unmatched. The DNA for the CDR3 is TGTGCCAGCAGCTCTAGCGGGGGGGATGAGACCCAGTACTTC. It yields the protein CASSSSGGDETQYF.

The rearrangement joins TRBV4-2 to TRBJ1-2; possible D gene TRBD1, 5 bases. V lost 0 bases and J lost 5, with 10 bases in between. CDR3 size: 14 residues. CDR1 is LGHNA, CDR2 YNFKEQ, per germline. CDR3 protein: CASSQESGQYGYTF. CDR3 DNA sequence: TGTGCCAGCAGCCAAGAGTCAGGGCAATATGGCTACACCTTC.

J is TRBJ2-6 and V is TRBV27; D is unresolved. This CDR3 region has 16 residues. Trimming took 1 base from V and 4 from J, leaving 11 bases between them. Germline V gives CDR1 MNHEY, CDR2 SMNVEV (reference sequence). CDR3 nucleotides: TGTGCCAGCAGTTTATTAGGCAGGTCCGGGGCCAACGTCCTGACTTTC. It encodes CASSLLGRSGANVLTF.

The sample holds a few counts of this clone. The CDR3 loop reads CASSDSSVSPLHF. CDR3 DNA sequence: TGTGCCAGCAGTGACAGTTCCGTTTCACCCCTCCACTTT. This chain uses TRBV6-1 with TRBJ1-6; no clear D gene. V was shortened by 3 bases and J by 9 bases, with 9 bases between the two germline ends. The CDR3 covers 13 residues. Germline-derived CDR1 and CDR2 are MNHNS and SASEGT.

The CDR3 coding sequence is TGTGCCACCTCCAGGCGGGGGAACCCTAGCACAGATACGCAGTATTTT. Its protein product is CATSRRGNPSTDTQYF. This sequence joins TRBV15 and TRBJ2-3, with 7 bases fitting TRBD2. V lost 8 bases to trimming and J lost 0 bases; unmatched junction nucleotides: 11. CDR1 is LNHNV and CDR2 is YYDKDF in the germline V gene (reference sequence). The CDR3 has 16 amino acids.

The chain has TRBV28 and TRBJ1-2, with 9 bases identical to TRBD1. CDR3 length equals 14 residues. The germline CDR1 and CDR2 sequences are MDHEN and SYDVKM. J lost 7 bases, V lost 6 bases, and 9 bases had no gene match. The CDR3 sequence: CASRTGTGYGGYTF. CDR3 nucleotides: TGTGCCAGCAGAACCGGGACAGGGTACGGTGGCTACACCTTC.

The chain links TRBV11-2 to TRBJ2-7; 8 bases line up with TRBD1. CDR1 and CDR2 (germline): SGHAT, FQNNGV. This CDR3 has 15 residues. Trimming cost V 0 bases and J 4 bases; bases outside gene matches: 5. The CDR3 coding sequence is TGTGCCAGCAGCTTAGATGGGCAGGGGGCGTACGAGCAGTACTTC. Amino acid sequence: CASSLDGQGAYEQYF.

The V and J genes are TRBV28 and TRBJ2-7; 7 bases map to TRBD1. V lost 5 bases to trimming and J lost 2 bases; unmatched junction nucleotides: 9. This CDR3 is 15 amino acids long. CDR1 MDHEN and CDR2 SYDVKM come from the germline V gene. CDR3 bases: TGTGCCAGCAGTCTCCACCGGGACAGCCCCTACGAGCAGTACTTC. Amino acids: CASSLHRDSPYEQYF.

The rearrangement links TRBV6-6 to TRBJ1-5, with unresolved D. The germline V gene encodes CDR1 MNHNY and CDR2 SVGAGI (reference sequence). V was pared by 2 bases and J by 2 bases, with 13 bases between. The CDR3 extends over 16 amino acids. The CDR3 nucleotides read TGTGCCAGCAGTTACCCCCCCTCGAGAGGCAATCAGCCCCAGCATTTT. Amino acids: CASSYPPSRGNQPQHF.

This clone has more than one count but fewer than ten. J is TRBJ1-5 and V is TRBV12-5, with TRBD1 matching over 8 bases. V was pared by 7 bases and J by 4 bases, with 3 bases of the junction left unmatched. CDR1 LGHNT and CDR2 FRNRAP come from the germline V gene. The CDR3 consists of 13 residues. CDR3 in DNA: TGTGCTAGTGCGACAGGGGCGAATCAGCCCCAGCATTTT. Translation: CASATGANQPQHF.

This rearrangement joins TRBV4-3 to TRBJ1-6; weak D call: TRBD1 (6 bases). The V end was cut by 1 base, the J end by 10 bases, with 14 bases between. The germline CDR1 and CDR2 sequences are LGHNA and YSLEER. The CDR3 sequence is 15 residues long. CDR3 sequence (DNA): TGCGCCAGCAGCCAAGGAAGGGGGACCGTATCACCCCTCCACTTT. Protein sequence: CASSQGRGTVSPLHF.

V is TRBV29-1 and J is TRBJ2-3; 9 nucleotides align to TRBD2. J lost 3 bases, V lost 4 bases, and 2 bases had no gene match. The V gene's germline CDR1 is SQVTM and CDR2 ANQGSEA. The CDR3 contains 13 residues. CDR3 coding DNA: TGCAGCGTTGGGACTAGCGATACAGATACGCAGTATTTT. Its translation: CSVGTSDTDTQYF.